The 11 T cell receptor beta chains below were found in one sample sequenced in a study of shared clonotypes between healthy human individuals. Produced via immunoSEQ multiplex PCR; TCRdb's table is partial and in-frame only. The sample holds a few million clones, more than 90% seen once. Source material: naive CD4+ T cells sorted from blood. Described subset: CD45RA+ positively selected. Receptor source: a young man in good health.

This chain joins TRBV6-5 and TRBJ2-3; 7 bases are shared with TRBD2. J was trimmed by 1 base and V by 2 bases; bases with no gene match: 3. Germline-derived CDR1 and CDR2 are MNHEY and SVGAGI. The CDR3 is made up of 15 amino acids. The CDR3 coding sequence is TGTGCCAGCAGTTACGGACGGGGGGGCACAGATACGCAGTATTTT. Protein product: CASSYGRGGTDTQYF.

V usage is TRBV7-6 and J usage is TRBJ2-3; 9 bases map to TRBD1. CDR3 length equals 20 residues. V lost 5 bases to trimming and J lost 3 bases; unmatched junction nucleotides: 21. The germline V gene encodes CDR1 SGHVS and CDR2 FNYEAQ. CDR3 region: CASSPRVGDRVGDGTDTQYF. In DNA, the CDR3 is TGTGCCAGCAGCCCGAGAGTGGGGGACAGGGTAGGAGATGGGACAGATACGCAGTATTTT.

The V call is TRBV6-6, the J call TRBJ2-1, with 11 nucleotides matching TRBD2. Germline CDR1 reads MNHNY; CDR2 reads SVGAGI (reference sequence). The trim removed 6 bases at V and 7 bases at J, leaving 8 bases unmatched. This CDR3 has 15 amino acids. CDR3 coding DNA: TGTGCCAGCAGCTCCGGACTAGCGGGTACAAATGAGCAGTTCTTC. This gives the protein CASSSGLAGTNEQFF.

The V and J genes are TRBV13 and TRBJ2-5; D is undetermined. The germline V and J ends were trimmed by 4 bases and 1 base, with 7 bases remaining between them. Germline CDR1 and CDR2: PRHDT and FYEKMQ (reference sequence). The CDR3 covers 13 residues. The CDR3 loop is CASSYYGQETQYF. DNA of the CDR3: TGTGCCAGCAGCTACTACGGCCAAGAGACCCAGTACTTC.

The CDR3 reads CASSLYAGPGGGTEAFF. CDR3 bases: TGTGCCAGCAGCTTATACGCGGGGCCGGGAGGAGGCACTGAAGCTTTCTTT. The chain employs TRBV11-2 and TRBJ1-1; maybe TRBD1 (5 bases). Germline V lookup: CDR1 SGHAT, CDR2 FQNNGV. The CDR3 contains 17 residues. V was clipped by 2 bases and J by 4 bases, with 20 bases between them.

This sequence joins TRBV6-5 and TRBJ1-5; D may be TRBD1 (5 bases). Trimming took 5 bases from V and 2 from J, leaving 13 bases between them. The CDR3 has 15 residues. CDR1 and CDR2 from the germline V gene are MNHEY and SVGAGI. CDR3 region: CASSPHRRRNQPQHF. The CDR3 DNA follows: TGTGCCAGCAGTCCCCACAGGCGCCGCAATCAGCCCCAGCATTTT.

With respect to this clone: Additional DNA sequences in this sample encode the identical CDR3. V usage is TRBV19 and J usage is TRBJ2-3, with D maybe TRBD2 (5 bases). V shed 6 bases and J shed 6 bases, with 10 bases lying between them. Germline V CDR1 and CDR2: LNHDA, SQIVND (reference sequence). This CDR3 comprises 12 residues. This CDR3 is CASSPRGDTQYF. The DNA for the CDR3 is TGTGCCAGTAGCCCCAGAGGGGATACGCAGTATTTT.

Regarding this clone: Relative to the germline gene, one junction end is altered; a read error may explain this. The gene calls are TRBV7-7 and TRBJ2-5; 11 nucleotides match TRBD2. Germline CDR1 SSHAT, CDR2 FNYEAQ (reference sequence). The CDR3 is 19 residues long. The CDR3 spells CASSPRFPGASGRLETQYF. The CDR3, as DNA: TGTGCTAGCAGCCCCCGTTTCCCAGGGGCTAGCGGGAGGTTAGAGACCCAGTACTTC.

This rearrangement joins TRBV19 to TRBJ2-7; 10 nucleotides align to TRBD2. From germline, CDR1 is LNHDA and CDR2 SQIVND (reference sequence). This CDR3 has 16 residues. After removal of 2 bases from V and 0 bases from J, the junction contained 4 bases not matched to a gene. Here the CDR3 reads CASSIRTSGSSYEQYF. The DNA of the CDR3 is TGTGCCAGTAGTATACGGACTAGCGGTAGCTCCTACGAGCAGTACTTC.

The chain employs TRBV25-1 and TRBJ2-5, with D uncertain. This CDR3 is built from 14 residues. V lost 3 bases and J 5 bases, leaving 13 bases between the germline ends. Germline CDR1 MGHDK, CDR2 SYGVNS. The CDR3 loop is CASSEWSGEETQYF. In nucleotides, the CDR3 is TGTGCCAGCAGTGAGTGGTCAGGTGAGGAGACCCAGTACTTC.

The rearrangement links TRBV19 to TRBJ1-1, with 7 positions matching TRBD1. The germline V gene encodes CDR1 LNHDA and CDR2 SQIVND (reference sequence). The CDR3 totals 15 residues. J was trimmed by 5 bases and V by 1 base; bases with no gene match: 7. The CDR3 spells CASSIGGTGETEAFF. The CDR3 coding sequence is TGTGCCAGTAGTATAGGGGGAACAGGGGAAACTGAAGCTTTCTTT.